Listed below are T cell receptor beta chains from one sample, sequenced in a study of blood T cell repertoires in COVID-19. The data were produced by immunoSEQ multiplex PCR, yet TCRdb's version contains in-frame clones alone and is incomplete. The repertoire consists of about 68,000 clones, with 80% to 90% occurring once and the leading ten covering almost 1.5%. The material sequenced was peripheral blood. Source of these receptors: a woman in her sixties or seventies with acute or convalescent COVID-19. The CDR3 runs from the conserved cysteine through the conserved F or W. The D gene is left open where the match is weak. Expanded clones are given a class, and other clones once, few, many or no size at all.

V	J	D	size	DNA	CDR3
TRBV2	TRBJ2-7	.	.	TGTGCCAGCAGCCCCCTGGAGCAGGGCGTCTTC	CASSPLEQGVF
TRBV28	TRBJ1-1	TRBD1	.	TGTGCCAGCAGCGCTCCGGGACAGCGGGCTTTCTTT	CASSAPGQRAFF
TRBV3-1/TRBV3-2	TRBJ2-3	.	few	TGTGCCAGCAGCCTTGGACACCTCTTCACAGATACGCAGTATTTT	CASSLGHLFTDTQYF
TRBV19	TRBJ1-2	.	.	TGTGCCATACGGACAGATTATGGCTACACCTTC	CAIRTDYGYTF
TRBV4-1	TRBJ1-1	TRBD1	.	TGCGCCAGCACTCTGCCGGGACAGCATGAAGCTTTCTTT	CASTLPGQHEAFF
TRBV6-5	TRBJ1-2	.	medium-sized	TGTGCCAGCAGCCCCTTGGGCCCTAACTATGGCTACACCTTC	CASSPLGPNYGYTF
TRBV7-8	TRBJ1-1	.	.	TGTGCCAGCAGCTTATGGGGCACGTCGAACACTGAAGCTTTCTTT	CASSLWGTSNTEAFF
TRBV4-1	TRBJ2-7	TRBD2	.	TGCGCCAGCAGCCAAGATGTCCTAGCGGGAAATGTCTACGAGCAATACTTC	CASSQDVLAGNVYEQYF
TRBV7-3	TRBJ2-2	TRBD2	.	TGTGCCAGCAGCTCGGGGGGACTTCAACCACCCGGGGAGCTGTTTTTT	CASSSGGLQPPGELFF
TRBV19	TRBJ1-5	TRBD1	.	TGTGCCAGTAGTGTGACAGGGGCCCAGCCCCAGCATTTT	CASSVTGAQPQHF
TRBV5-1	TRBJ1-5	TRBD1	.	TGCGCCAGCAGCTTGGGGACAGGGTCCAATCAGCCCCAGCATTTT	CASSLGTGSNQPQHF
TRBV9	TRBJ1-3	TRBD1	.	TGTGCCAGCAGCGTTACACAGGGGACTGGAAACACCATATATTTT	CASSVTQGTGNTIYF
TRBV6-1	TRBJ1-2	TRBD1	.	TGTGCCAGCAGTGATACCGGGACAGGGACTCTCTACTATGGCTACACCTTC	CASSDTGTGTLYYGYTF
TRBV2	TRBJ2-2	TRBD1	.	TGTGCCAGCTCTGGACAGGGTTTGACCGGGGAGCTGTTTTTT	CASSGQGLTGELFF
TRBV24-1	TRBJ2-2	.	.	TGTGCCACCAGTGTATCTGGGGAGCTGTTTTTT	CATSVSGELFF
TRBV21-1	TRBJ1-3	.	.	TGTGCCAGCAGTGCGAGGCAGATTCCCGGAAACACCATATATTTT	CASSARQIPGNTIYF